This TCR beta chain was sequenced in a study of OX40 agonist ivuxolimab in advanced cancers. Repertoires were generated with immunoSEQ multiplex PCR, while TCRdb's copy carries only in-frame clones and drops some. The sample lists about 74,000 clones, 80% to 85% occurring once. Sample: CD4+ or CD8+ T cells sorted from blood, taken in a trial of the OX40 agonist ivuxolimab. This sequence was found in an adult with an advanced solid tumor such as melanoma, head and neck, liver or kidney cancer.

DNA of the CDR3: TGCGCCAGCAGCTTGGTGTTCGGTAGCTACAATGAGCAGTTCTTC. This codes for CASSLVFGSYNEQFF. The rearrangement links TRBV5-1 to TRBJ2-1; D remains unclear. The CDR3 is made up of 15 amino acids. Germline loops: CDR1 SGHRS, CDR2 YFSETQ. Trimming pared 0 bases from V and 3 bases from J, leaving 10 bases between. Drawing the rest from reference TRBV5-1 and TRBJ2-1, the complete variable domain is KAGVTQTPRYLIKTRGQQVTLSCSPISGHRSVSWYQQTPGQGLQFLFEYFSETQRNKGNFPGRFSGRQFSNSRSEMNVSTLELGDSALYLCASSLVFGSYNEQFFGPGTRLTVL.